These 22 T cell receptor beta chains were sequenced from one sample in a study of cytomegalovirus exposure and HLA in healthy donors. It was with 60 Vbeta and 13 Jbeta primers that the PCR ran. The table came from immunoSEQ multiplex PCR; TCRdb's copy has only in-frame clones and leaves some out. The sample contains approximately 86,000 clones, more than 65% of which appear only once. The sample was PBMCs. These TCRs come from a man in his 60s in good health and CMV-seronegative.

The V gene is TRBV6-1, the J gene TRBJ2-7, with D maybe TRBD2 (5 bases). The CDR3 is 15 amino acids. V shed 6 bases and J shed 0 bases, with 15 bases lying between them. CDR1 and CDR2 (germline): MNHNS, SASEGT. CDR3 sequence reads: CASRARGEASYEQYF. The DNA for the CDR3 is TGTGCCAGCAGAGCCCGGGGAGAGGCCTCCTACGAGCAGTACTTC.

The rearrangement joins TRBV6-6 to TRBJ2-7, with 8 positions matching TRBD1. The CDR3 has 15 amino acids. The trim removed 10 bases at V and 1 base at J, leaving 12 bases unmatched. Germline CDR1 MNHNY, CDR2 SVGAGI (reference sequence). CDR3 nucleotide sequence: TGTGCCACAACCCCCCGACAGGGGTCGTCCTACGAGCAGTACTTC. It codes for CATTPRQGSSYEQYF.

The rearrangement links TRBV18 to TRBJ1-5; no clear D gene. The CDR3 is 15 amino acids. The ends were cut back, 1 base at V and 5 bases at J, with 12 bases in the middle. Germline loops: CDR1 KGHSH, CDR2 LQKENI. CDR3 coding DNA: TGTGCCAGCTCACCACGATCGGCGGCCGATCAGCCCCAGCATTTT. Translation gives CASSPRSAADQPQHF.

The rearrangement links TRBV7-2 to TRBJ2-7, with 11 bases lining up with TRBD2. Germline CDR1 is SGHTA and CDR2 is FQGNSA. This CDR3 contains 16 residues. V lost 5 bases, J lost 0 bases, and 6 bases stayed unmatched. The CDR3: CASSTSSGRYSYEQYF. The CDR3 DNA is TGTGCCAGCAGCACATCTAGCGGGAGGTACTCCTACGAGCAGTACTTC.

This clone was detected a few times. The V and J genes are TRBV12-5 and TRBJ2-5, with 8 nucleotides matching TRBD2. CDR3 length: 15 amino acids. The V gene's germline CDR1 is LGHNT and CDR2 FRNRAP. J gave up 2 bases and V 3 bases, and 5 bases lay outside the gene matches. The CDR3 DNA is TGTGCTAGTGGTTTCGGGGGGGTACGACAAGAGACCCAGTACTTC. This translates into CASGFGGVRQETQYF. Supplemented by reference TRBV12-5 and TRBJ2-5, the full variable domain reads DARVTQTPRHKVTEMGQEVTMRCQPILGHNTVFWYRQTMMQGLELLAYFRNRAPLDDSGMPKDRFSAEMPDATLATLKIQPSEPRDSAVYFCASGFGGVRQETQYFGPGTRLLVL.

This clone was counted a single time. This chain uses TRBV19 with TRBJ1-3; D call uncertain. The germline CDR1 and CDR2 sequences are LNHDA and SQIVND (reference sequence). This CDR3 contains 14 residues. The V and J ends lost 5 bases and 1 base respectively, with 9 bases between them. The CDR3, as DNA: TGTGCCAGTAGTTGGTCAGGTTCTGGAAACACCATATATTTT. Residues: CASSWSGSGNTIYF. Filled out from reference TRBV19 and TRBJ1-3, the complete variable domain reads DGGITQSPKYLFRKEGQNVTLSCEQNLNHDAMYWYRQDPGQGLRLIYYSQIVNDFQKGDIAEGYSVSREKKESFPLTVTSAQKNPTAFYLCASSWSGSGNTIYFGEGSWLTVV.

The J gene is TRBJ2-6, the V gene TRBV6-5; D call uncertain. With 5 bases removed from V and 5 bases from J, the gap between germline ends came to 10 bases. The CDR3 length is 14 residues. Germline-derived CDR1 and CDR2 are MNHEY and SVGAGI. CDR3 DNA: TGTGCCAGCAGTCAGGTCCCTTGGGCCAACGTCCTGACTTTC. This codes for CASSQVPWANVLTF.

V usage is TRBV28 and J usage is TRBJ1-5; D unresolved. This CDR3 is built from 14 residues. V lost 10 bases and J lost 7, with 20 bases in between. Germline-derived CDR1 and CDR2 are MDHEN and SYDVKM. The CDR3 reads CATSSGGRVQPQHF. Here the CDR3 DNA reads TGTGCCACCTCCTCCGGAGGGCGAGTACAGCCCCAGCATTTT.

This clone was seen a single time. The chain carries TRBV4-1 and TRBJ2-1; 11 bases match TRBD2. Germline values: CDR1 MGHRA, CDR2 YSYEKL. Trimming took 4 bases from V and 1 from J; bases not matched to a gene: 3. CDR3 length: 16 residues. Here the CDR3 DNA reads TGCGCCAGCAGCCCCGGGACTAGCGGTTCCTACAATGAGCAGTTCTTC. This translates into CASSPGTSGSYNEQFF.

This clone was detected once. In DNA form, the CDR3 reads TGTGCCAGCTCATCCACAAGGAACACTGAAGCTTTCTTT. Amino acid sequence: CASSSTRNTEAFF. V and J are TRBV18 and TRBJ1-1; D not certain. This CDR3 comprises 13 residues. Germline CDR1 and CDR2: KGHSH and LQKENI. Trimming stripped 5 bases from V and 1 base from J, with 8 bases between. Combining the CDR3 with reference TRBV18 and TRBJ1-1 gives the whole variable domain NAGVMQNPRHLVRRRGQEARLRCSPMKGHSHVYWYRQLPEEGLKFMVYLQKENIIDESGMPKERFSAEFPKEGPSILRIQQVVRGDSAAYFCASSSTRNTEAFFGQGTRLTVV.

This clone was counted only a few times. V usage is TRBV2 and J usage is TRBJ2-7, with D possibly TRBD2 on 5 matching bases. Trimming left V 6 bases short and J 0 bases short, with 9 bases between. The length of the CDR3 is 13 residues. From germline, CDR1 is SNHLY and CDR2 FYNNEI. Here the CDR3 DNA reads TGTGCCAGCAGGAGCGGACTCTCCTACGAGCAGTACTTC. Amino acid sequence: CASRSGLSYEQYF.

The J gene is TRBJ2-2, the V gene TRBV5-1; maybe TRBD1 (6 bases). Germline V gene lookup returns CDR1 SGHRS and CDR2 YFSETQ. This CDR3 has 14 amino acids. V dropped 4 bases and J dropped 6 bases, with 13 bases sitting between them. CDR3 coding DNA: TGCGCCAGCAGCCAACCACAGGGTTCCGGGGAGCTGTTTTTT. Translated: CASSQPQGSGELFF.

The chain employs TRBV27 and TRBJ1-2; 9 bases are a match to TRBD1. Germline values: CDR1 MNHEY, CDR2 SMNVEV (reference sequence). The CDR3 length is 13 residues. V lost 4 bases, J lost 8 bases, and 5 bases stayed unmatched. The CDR3 here is CASSWGQGGGYTF. CDR3 in DNA: TGTGCCAGCAGTTGGGGACAGGGAGGAGGCTACACCTTC.

This chain links TRBV7-6 with TRBJ2-7; 8 bases are shared with TRBD1. The CDR3 consists of 15 residues. CDR1 and CDR2 (germline): SGHVS, FNYEAQ. J lost 4 bases, V lost 0 bases, and 5 bases had no gene match. This chain's CDR3 is CASSLAGQAWYEQYF. The CDR3 nucleotides are TGTGCCAGCAGCTTAGCGGGACAGGCATGGTACGAGCAGTACTTC.

The J gene is TRBJ1-2, the V gene TRBV19; a weak D match, TRBD1 (5 bases). V lost 5 bases and J lost 9, with 13 bases in between. CDR1 is LNHDA, CDR2 SQIVND, per germline (reference sequence). There are 12 residues in the CDR3. CDR3 nucleotides: TGTGCCAGTAGTGCCCCAGGGATACGCTACACCTTC. It is translated as CASSAPGIRYTF. Combining the CDR3 with reference TRBV19 and TRBJ1-2 gives the whole variable domain DGGITQSPKYLFRKEGQNVTLSCEQNLNHDAMYWYRQDPGQGLRLIYYSQIVNDFQKGDIAEGYSVSREKKESFPLTVTSAQKNPTAFYLCASSAPGIRYTFGSGTRLTVV.

This clone has more than one count but fewer than ten. The chain links TRBV7-9 to TRBJ2-5; D gene ambiguous. CDR1 and CDR2 from the germline V gene are SEHNR and FQNEAQ (reference sequence). The CDR3 sequence is 11 residues long. The V end was cut by 3 bases, the J end by 3 bases, with 2 bases between. The CDR3 sequence: CASSFKETQYF. Written as DNA, the CDR3 is TGTGCCAGCAGCTTTAAAGAGACCCAGTACTTC.

This clone was counted once. The CDR3 DNA is TGTGCCAGCAGCTGGGAGACAACCGGGGAGCTGTTTTTT. Its translation is CASSWETTGELFF. This chain connects TRBV5-4 to TRBJ2-2, with TRBD2 as a possible D gene (5 bases). The germline V and J ends were trimmed by 3 bases and 5 bases, with 8 bases remaining between them. CDR1 is SGHNT and CDR2 is YYREEE in the germline V gene (reference sequence). The CDR3 extends over 13 amino acids.

The rearrangement uses TRBV27 and TRBJ1-5; TRBD1 is a possible D gene (5 bases). V lost 5 bases to trimming and J lost 7 bases, with 15 bases between them. CDR3 length: 14 residues. CDR1 is MNHEY and CDR2 is SMNVEV in the germline V gene (reference sequence). The CDR3 sequence: CASSQGRGGQPQHF. In DNA form, the CDR3 reads TGTGCCAGCAGTCAAGGGAGGGGAGGGCAGCCCCAGCATTTT.

This clone was seen more than once but under ten times. This chain links TRBV18 with TRBJ2-7; 8 bases agree with TRBD2. Unmatched junction bases numbered 11, after V lost 6 bases and J lost 4 bases. Germline V gene data show CDR1 as KGHSH and CDR2 as LQKENI. The CDR3 has 15 amino acids. The CDR3 DNA follows: TGTGCCAGCTCCCAGACGTCGGGAGGGGAGTACGAGCAGTACTTC. Translated, it gives CASSQTSGGEYEQYF.

V gene TRBV7-6 combines with J gene TRBJ2-2; possibly TRBD2 for D (6 bases). Trimming pared 2 bases from V and 0 bases from J, leaving 10 bases between. The CDR3 is made up of 16 amino acids. In germline, CDR1 is SGHVS, CDR2 FNYEAQ. The CDR3 here is CASSLRAGTNTGELFF. CDR3 sequence (DNA): TGTGCCAGCAGCTTACGGGCGGGGACGAACACCGGGGAGCTGTTTTTT.

The chain links TRBV29-1 to TRBJ2-1; 8 bases are shared with TRBD2. The CDR3 loop spans 14 amino acids. Germline lookup yields CDR1 SQVTM and CDR2 ANQGSEA. The ends lost 1 base at V and 8 bases at J; junction bases unmatched: 7. CDR3 nucleotide sequence: TGCAGCGTTGAAGCGAGCGGGAGTATCGATGAGCAGTTCTTC. It translates to CSVEASGSIDEQFF.

This chain links TRBV5-1 with TRBJ2-1, with 14 bases aligning to TRBD2. The germline V gene encodes CDR1 SGHRS and CDR2 YFSETQ. Unmatched junction bases numbered 10, after V lost 5 bases and J lost 6 bases. This CDR3 is built from 17 residues. CDR3 bases: TGCGCCAGCAGTCATTCTTACGGGACTAGCGGGGGCAATGAGCAGTTCTTC. Translating it yields CASSHSYGTSGGNEQFF.